This entry is about one TCR beta chain. The data were taken from a study of cytomegalovirus exposure and HLA in healthy donors. The germline V gene has CDR1 SGDLS and CDR2 YYNGEE. There are 15 residues in the CDR3. Trimming removed 2 bases from V and 6 bases from J; junction bases left unmatched: 7. The PCR was carried out with 60 Vbeta primers and 13 Jbeta primers. Using immunoSEQ multiplex PCR, the repertoire was profiled, and TCRdb retains in-frame clones only, with some absent. The top ten clones hold 2.5% to 3% of a sample with roughly 200,000 clones, around 80% of them seen once. The source of this sequence is a man aged 30 to 45 in good health and CMV-seronegative. Sequencing was carried out using PBMCs. The chain employs TRBV9 and TRBJ1-1; 10 bases line up with TRBD1. The CDR3 loop is CASSVPGTGAPEAFF. The CDR3 bases are TGTGCCAGCAGCGTCCCCGGGACAGGGGCCCCTGAAGCTTTCTTT. The full variable domain, its missing parts supplied by reference TRBV9 and TRBJ1-1, is DSGVTQTPKHLITATGQRVTLRCSPRSGDLSVYWYQQSLDQGLQFLIQYYNGEERAKGNILERFSAQQFPDLHSELNLSSLELGDSALYFCASSVPGTGAPEAFFGQGTRLTVV.